The following is a TCR beta chain sequence with its context. These data are taken from a study of cytomegalovirus exposure and HLA in healthy donors. Study in general: Researchers previously reported finding roughly 120 million unique TCR beta sequences from 150 million to 200 million T cells.

With 60 Vbeta and 13 Jbeta primers, the PCR was carried out. TCRdb's copy holds only in-frame clones and misses some; the assay was immunoSEQ multiplex PCR. The sample has tens of thousands of clones, over 60% seen once; the top ten hold over 8%. CDR3 length: 13 amino acids. Germline V gives CDR1 MNHEY, CDR2 SMNVEV (reference sequence). V trimming: 6 bases; J trimming: 1 base; junction bases outside the gene matches: 2. The genes are TRBV27 and TRBJ2-5; TRBD1 matches 7 bases. The material sequenced was PBMCs. This TCR came from a woman between 45 and 65 years old in good health and CMV-seronegative. The CDR3 region has the DNA TGTGCCAGCAGAGGACAGGTCCAAGAGACCCAGTACTTC. It specifies CASRGQVQETQYF.